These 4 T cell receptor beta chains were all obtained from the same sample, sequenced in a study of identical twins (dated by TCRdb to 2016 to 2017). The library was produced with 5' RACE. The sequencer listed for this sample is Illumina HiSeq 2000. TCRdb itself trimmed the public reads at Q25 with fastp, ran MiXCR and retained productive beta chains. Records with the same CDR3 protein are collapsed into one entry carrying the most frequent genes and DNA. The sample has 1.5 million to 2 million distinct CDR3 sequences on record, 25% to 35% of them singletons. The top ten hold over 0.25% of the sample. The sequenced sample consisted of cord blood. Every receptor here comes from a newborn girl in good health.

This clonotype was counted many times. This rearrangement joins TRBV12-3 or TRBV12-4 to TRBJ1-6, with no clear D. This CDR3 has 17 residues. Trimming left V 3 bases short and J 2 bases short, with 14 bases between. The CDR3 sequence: CASSLGSPGAYNSPLHF. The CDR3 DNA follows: TGTGCCAGCAGTTTGGGGAGTCCCGGGGCCTATAATTCACCCCTCCACTTT.

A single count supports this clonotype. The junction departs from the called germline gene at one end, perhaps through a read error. Here the CDR3 reads CASSDSRSNEELFF. CDR3 DNA sequence: TGTGCCAGCAGTGACAGCAGGTCCAATGAAGAACTGTTTTTT. This chain joins TRBV2 and TRBJ1-4; D call uncertain. CDR1 SNHLY and CDR2 FYNNEI come from the germline V gene. This CDR3 region has 14 residues.

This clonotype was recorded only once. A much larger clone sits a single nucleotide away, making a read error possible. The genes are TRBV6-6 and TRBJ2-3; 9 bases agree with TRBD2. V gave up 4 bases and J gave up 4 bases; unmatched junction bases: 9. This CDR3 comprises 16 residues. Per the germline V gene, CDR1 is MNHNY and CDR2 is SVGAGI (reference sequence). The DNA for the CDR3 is TGTGCCAGCAGTTGCTACGGGACTAGCTTCCCAGATACGCAGTATTTT. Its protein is CASSCYGTSFPDTQYF.

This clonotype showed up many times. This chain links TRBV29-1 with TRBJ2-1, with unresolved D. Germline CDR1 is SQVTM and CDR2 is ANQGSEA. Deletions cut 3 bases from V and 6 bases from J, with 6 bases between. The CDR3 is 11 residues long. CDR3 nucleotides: TGCAGCGTTGATAGGGTCAATGAGCAGTTCTTC. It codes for CSVDRVNEQFF.